This T cell receptor (beta chain) was profiled in a study of T cells in Graves' hyperthyroidism and ophthalmopathy. Study results and limitations: Ophthalmopathy and stable hyperthyroidism were separated by a 13 V-J model.

From germline, CDR1 is MNHNS and CDR2 SASEGT. The CDR3 totals 15 residues. Germline trimming cut 5 bases from V and 5 bases from J; bases unmatched to any gene: 7. This clonotype appeared many times. Antigen specificity is unknown. Authors of the study amplified TCR beta CDR3 regions from RNA transcripts. The HTBI primer set served for first-round RT-PCR of the TCR CDR3. TCRdb analysed the multiplex PCR reads with MiXCR anew, one entry per CDR3 protein. The sample has about 350,000 distinct CDR3 sequences, roughly 18% seen once. PBMCs were sourced from approximately 10 ml fresh peripheral blood. V and J are TRBV6-1 and TRBJ2-7; 12 bases match TRBD2. Sequencing was done on a sample of blood. This TCR was recovered from a woman between 35 and 50 years old with Graves' ophthalmopathy. This CDR3 reads CASSRRLAGEHEQYF. The CDR3 DNA follows: TGTGCCAGCAGTAGGAGACTAGCGGGAGAGCACGAGCAGTACTTC.